This TCR beta chain comes out of a study of Tregs in tolerant kidney transplant recipients. Profiled with immunoSEQ multiplex PCR; TCRdb holds only in-frame clones, not every one. Among 25,000 to 35,000 clones listed, over 65% were seen once. Per the germline V gene, CDR1 is SGHAT and CDR2 is FQNNGV. CDR3 length: 14 amino acids. A note on this clone: The antigen is unknown. Mismatch with germline at one junction end may stem from a read error.

The chain has TRBV11-2 and TRBJ1-2; 7 positions match TRBD1. The sequence came from a human donor in good health. Sequencing was done on a sample of Tregs from blood cultured with allogeneic cells. The CDR3 reads CASSVDRAGYGYTF. DNA of the CDR3: TGTGCCAGCAGCGTAGACAGGGCGGGGTATGGCTACACCTTC. The whole variable domain, remainder taken from reference TRBV11-2 and TRBJ1-2, is EAGVAQSPRYKIIEKRQSVAFWCNPISGHATLYWYQQILGQGPKLLIQFQNNGVVDDSQLPKDRFSAERLKGVDSTLKIQPAKLEDSAVYLCASSVDRAGYGYTFGSGTRLTVV.